This TCR beta chain was sequenced for a study of blood T cell repertoires in COVID-19. Sequencing was performed with immunoSEQ multiplex PCR; in TCRdb, only in-frame clones are kept and a portion is missing. The sample has some 200,000 clones; just under 85% are singletons. Germline CDR1 reads LNHDA; CDR2 reads SQIVND (reference sequence). The junction had 11 bases not matched to a gene; V was cut back by 4 bases and J by 6 bases. This CDR3 has 19 residues. The gene calls are TRBV19 and TRBJ2-2; TRBD2 matches at 16 bases. The source of this sequence is a man aged 55 to 70 with COVID-19, enrolled during active disease. The sequenced sample was peripheral blood. The CDR3 DNA reads TGTGCCAGTAGTACCGGGCGGGGACTAGCGGGAGGGCCGGCCGGGGAGCTGTTTTTT. It specifies CASSTGRGLAGGPAGELFF.